One and the same sample provided the 19 T cell receptor beta chains below, sequenced in a study of beta chain features in type 1 diabetes. Expressed TCRB transcripts got sequenced, as all isolated RNA was reverse transcribed. Clones were read by immunoSEQ multiplex PCR, and TCRdb kept only the in-frame ones, dropping some. In the table there are about 290,000 clones, approximately 8.1% of which are singletons. Sequenced sample: central memory CD4+ T cells from blood. The receptors here all came from a young woman in good health.

In this sample, this clone turned up many times. The V call is TRBV7-9, the J call TRBJ2-1, with D hard to call. From germline, CDR1 is SEHNR and CDR2 FQNEAQ (reference sequence). The V end lost 5 bases, the J end lost 1 base, and 15 bases lay between the germline ends. This CDR3 is built from 16 residues. CDR3 sequence: CASSPRLMGSYNEQFF. The CDR3 DNA is TGTGCCAGCAGCCCCCGGCTGATGGGGTCCTACAATGAGCAGTTCTTC. The entire variable domain, with the rest obtained from reference TRBV7-9 and TRBJ2-1, is as follows: DTGVSQNPRHKITKRGQNVTFRCDPISEHNRLYWYRQTLGQGPEFLTYFQNEAQLEKSRLLSDRFSAERPKGSFSTLEIQRTEQGDSAMYLCASSPRLMGSYNEQFFGPGTRLTVL.

This clone was found a few times. The same CDR3 arises from other DNA sequences in this sample as well. The rearrangement links TRBV6-5 to TRBJ2-6, with D maybe TRBD2 (6 bases). Trimming took 2 bases from V and 2 from J, leaving 7 bases between them. Germline V CDR1 and CDR2: MNHEY, SVGAGI. This CDR3 has 15 amino acids. The CDR3 region has the DNA TGTGCCAGCAGTTACGGGGGGACTGGGGCCAACGTCCTGACTTTC. It translates to CASSYGGTGANVLTF.

This clone turned up a few times. V usage is TRBV14 and J usage is TRBJ2-5, with a weak D call TRBD2 (5 bases). V was pared by 4 bases and J by 5 bases, with 14 bases between. This CDR3 has 14 amino acids. Germline CDR1 is SGHDN and CDR2 is FVKESK. CDR3 DNA sequence: TGTGCCAGCAGCCTCTTCGGGGAGCCGGAGACCCAGTACTTC. Amino acids: CASSLFGEPETQYF.

This clone has only a few counts. This rearrangement joins TRBV30 to TRBJ1-5; no definite D call. V was cut by 0 bases and J by 7 bases, with 10 bases left in between. Per the germline V gene, CDR1 is GTSNPN and CDR2 is SVGIG (reference sequence). There are 13 residues in the CDR3. CDR3 region: CAWSVSEAQPQHF. CDR3 bases: TGTGCCTGGAGTGTCTCGGAGGCGCAGCCCCAGCATTTT.

This clone has a handful of counts. The V and J genes are TRBV25-1 and TRBJ1-2; 11 bases match TRBD1. The V and J ends lost 7 bases and 7 bases, in that order; junction bases with no gene match: 5. Germline CDR1 MGHDK, CDR2 SYGVNS. The CDR3 contains 13 residues. The CDR3 loop is CASNPGTGGGYTF. For the CDR3, the DNA is TGTGCCAGCAACCCTGGGACAGGGGGTGGCTACACCTTC.

The gene calls are TRBV4-2 and TRBJ2-3; 8 bases line up with TRBD2. The CDR3 covers 17 residues. CDR1 LGHNA and CDR2 YNFKEQ come from the germline V gene. Germline trimming cut 0 bases from V and 2 bases from J; bases unmatched to any gene: 7. The CDR3 coding sequence is TGTGCCAGCAGCCAAGAGCCGGCGGGGGGACTCACAGATACGCAGTATTTT. Its protein product is CASSQEPAGGLTDTQYF.

The chain links TRBV7-2 to TRBJ1-1, with D unresolved. The CDR3 is 15 residues long. Looked up from germline, CDR1 is SGHTA and CDR2 is FQGNSA. V was pared by 5 bases and J by 2 bases, with 15 bases between. CDR3 bases: TGTGCCAGCAGCCTACGCTGGGCCTCAAACACTGAAGCTTTCTTT. Its translation: CASSLRWASNTEAFF. The full variable domain, in which reference TRBV7-2 and TRBJ1-1 provide the parts outside the CDR3, is GAGVSQSPSNKVTEKGKDVELRCDPISGHTALYWYRQSLGQGLEFLIYFQGNSAPDKSGLPSDRFSAERTGGSVSTLTIQRTQQEDSAVYLCASSLRWASNTEAFFGQGTRLTVV.

The sample holds a few counts of this clone. Other DNA sequences in this specimen translate into the identical CDR3. The rearrangement joins TRBV9 to TRBJ1-1; D may be TRBD1 (5 bases). CDR3 length: 14 amino acids. The ends were cut back, 4 bases at V and 2 bases at J, with 12 bases in the middle. CDR1 SGDLS and CDR2 YYNGEE come from the germline V gene. The CDR3 sequence is CASSPGTHNTEAFF. In DNA, the CDR3 is TGTGCCAGCAGCCCGGGGACCCACAACACTGAAGCTTTCTTT. Using reference TRBV9 and TRBJ1-1 for the parts outside the CDR3, the full variable domain is DSGVTQTPKHLITATGQRVTLRCSPRSGDLSVYWYQQSLDQGLQFLIQYYNGEERAKGNILERFSAQQFPDLHSELNLSSLELGDSALYFCASSPGTHNTEAFFGQGTRLTVV.

This chain uses TRBV5-1 with TRBJ2-7; 7 bases agree with TRBD2. CDR1 and CDR2 (germline): SGHRS, YFSETQ. The CDR3 sequence is 14 residues long. V shed 5 bases, J shed 5 bases, and the junction held 10 bases outside the gene matches. The CDR3 DNA reads as TGCGCCAGCAGACCAGGACTAGTTCACCACGAGCAGTACTTC. Residues: CASRPGLVHHEQYF.

This clone was counted between two and nine times. The chain couples TRBV28 to TRBJ1-3, with a possible D match to TRBD1 (5 bases). V was cut by 2 bases and J by 2 bases, with 7 bases left in between. The CDR3 is made up of 14 amino acids. Per the germline V gene, CDR1 is MDHEN and CDR2 is SYDVKM. Here the CDR3 reads CASSLIGAGNTIYF. CDR3 coding DNA: TGTGCCAGCAGTTTAATAGGGGCTGGAAACACCATATATTTT.

This clone showed up just a few times. This sequence joins TRBV11-2 and TRBJ2-7; D unresolved. Deletions cut 4 bases from V and 3 bases from J, with 7 bases between. Germline V lookup: CDR1 SGHAT, CDR2 FQNNGV. The CDR3 loop spans 12 amino acids. The CDR3 DNA reads as TGTGCCAGCAGCTCTGGGGTCTACGAGCAGTACGTC. Translation gives CASSSGVYEQYV.

This clone turned up a few times. CDR3 in amino acids: CASSSGETIRNEQFF. CDR3 bases: TGCGCCAGCAGCTCAGGAGAGACAATAAGGAATGAGCAGTTCTTC. The rearrangement links TRBV5-1 to TRBJ2-1, with no clear D. V shed 3 bases and J shed 7 bases, with 17 bases lying between them. The germline V gene has CDR1 SGHRS and CDR2 YFSETQ. This CDR3 is 15 amino acids long.

In its sample, this clone was seen a few times. Other DNA variants within this sample encode the same CDR3. The V call is TRBV14, the J call TRBJ2-5; 7 bases are a match to TRBD1. V trimming: 4 bases; J trimming: 1 base; junction bases outside the gene matches: 3. The V gene's germline CDR1 is SGHDN and CDR2 FVKESK. The CDR3 has 14 residues. CDR3 region: CASSRNRGQETQYF. As DNA, the CDR3 is TGTGCCAGCAGCCGCAACAGGGGCCAAGAGACCCAGTACTTC.

This clone was detected a few times. The V gene is TRBV5-1, the J gene TRBJ2-4; 7 bases line up with TRBD1. The CDR3 spans 15 residues. Germline V gene sequence: CDR1 SGHRS, CDR2 YFSETQ. Trimming removed 4 bases from V and 7 bases from J; junction bases left unmatched: 11. The CDR3 nucleotides are TGCGCCAGCAGCGGTTCCGACAGGGTAGTGAACATTCAGTACTTC. It encodes CASSGSDRVVNIQYF.

This clone has just a few counts. The V gene is TRBV19, the J gene TRBJ1-1; D remains ambiguous. This CDR3 has 12 residues. Germline V CDR1 and CDR2: LNHDA, SQIVND (reference sequence). The CDR3 DNA follows: TGTGCACACGGCCCCTCGGGCACTGAAGCTTTCTTT. This gives the protein CAHGPSGTEAFF.

The J gene is TRBJ1-1, the V gene TRBV12-5; D uncertain. Deletions cut 6 bases from V and 11 bases from J, with 13 bases between. CDR3 length: 11 amino acids. Germline assignment: CDR1 LGHNT and CDR2 FRNRAP. CDR3: CASGNGLRAFF. The CDR3 DNA sequence: TGTGCTAGTGGGAACGGGCTTCGCGCTTTCTTT.

This clone was found once. The chain employs TRBV20-1 and TRBJ2-7; 9 positions agree with TRBD1. The germline V gene has CDR1 DFQATT and CDR2 SNEGSKA (reference sequence). The CDR3 runs to 11 residues. CDR3 nucleotides: TGCAGTGCTAGCGGACTAAACAGGGGGCGAGTC. This encodes CSASGLNRGRV.

This chain links TRBV28 with TRBJ1-6, with unresolved D. Trimming left V 7 bases short and J 8 bases short, with 12 bases between. This CDR3 has 13 amino acids. Germline loops: CDR1 MDHEN, CDR2 SYDVKM. CDR3 in DNA: TGTGCCAGCACCACCCCCGGGGATTCACCCCTCCACTTT. Translated: CASTTPGDSPLHF.

Only a few counts were recorded for this clone. The CDR3 is CASSSGGRYEQYF. The CDR3 coding sequence is TGTGCCAGCAGTTCGGGGGGCAGGTACGAGCAGTACTTC. V and J are TRBV28 and TRBJ2-7; possible D gene TRBD2, 7 bases. V lost 4 bases and J 4 bases, leaving 11 bases between the germline ends. Per germline, CDR1 MDHEN and CDR2 SYDVKM. The CDR3 is made up of 13 amino acids.